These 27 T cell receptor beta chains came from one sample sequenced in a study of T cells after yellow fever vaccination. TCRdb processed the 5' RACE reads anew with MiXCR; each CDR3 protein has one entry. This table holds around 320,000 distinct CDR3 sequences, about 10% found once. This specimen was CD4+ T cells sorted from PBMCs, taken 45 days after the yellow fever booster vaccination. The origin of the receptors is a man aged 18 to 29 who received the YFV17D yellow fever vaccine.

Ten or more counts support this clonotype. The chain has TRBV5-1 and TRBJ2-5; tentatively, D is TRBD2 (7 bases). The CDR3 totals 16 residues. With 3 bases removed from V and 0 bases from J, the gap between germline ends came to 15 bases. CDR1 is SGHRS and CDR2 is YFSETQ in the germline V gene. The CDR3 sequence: CASSWNREGDQETQYF. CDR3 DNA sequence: TGCGCCAGCAGCTGGAACAGGGAGGGGGACCAAGAGACCCAGTACTTC.

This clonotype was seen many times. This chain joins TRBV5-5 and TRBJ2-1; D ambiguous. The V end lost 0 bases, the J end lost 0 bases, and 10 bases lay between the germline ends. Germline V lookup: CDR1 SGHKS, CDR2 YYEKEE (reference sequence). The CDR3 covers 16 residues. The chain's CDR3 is CASSLVVGPSYNEQFF. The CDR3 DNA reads TGTGCCAGCAGCTTGGTCGTGGGCCCCTCCTACAATGAGCAGTTCTTC.

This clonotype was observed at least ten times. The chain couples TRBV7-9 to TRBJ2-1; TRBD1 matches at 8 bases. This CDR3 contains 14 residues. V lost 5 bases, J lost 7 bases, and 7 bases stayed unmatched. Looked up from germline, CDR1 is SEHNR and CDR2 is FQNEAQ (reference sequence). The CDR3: CASSPRQGMNEQFF. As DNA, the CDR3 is TGTGCCAGCAGCCCCCGACAGGGGATGAATGAGCAGTTCTTC.

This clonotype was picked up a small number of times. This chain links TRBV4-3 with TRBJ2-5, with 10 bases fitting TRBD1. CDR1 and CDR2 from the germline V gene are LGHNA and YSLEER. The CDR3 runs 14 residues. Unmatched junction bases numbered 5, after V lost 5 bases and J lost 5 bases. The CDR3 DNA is TGCGCCAGCAGCAACCGGGACAGGGGCGAGACCCAGTACTTC. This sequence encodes CASSNRDRGETQYF.

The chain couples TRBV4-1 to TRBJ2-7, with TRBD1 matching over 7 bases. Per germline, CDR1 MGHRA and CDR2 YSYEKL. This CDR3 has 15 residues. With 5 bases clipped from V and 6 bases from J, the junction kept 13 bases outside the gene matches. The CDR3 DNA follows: TGCGCCAGCAGCTCGTCGGGGACAGCCGCCGTCGAGCAGTACTTC. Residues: CASSSSGTAAVEQYF.

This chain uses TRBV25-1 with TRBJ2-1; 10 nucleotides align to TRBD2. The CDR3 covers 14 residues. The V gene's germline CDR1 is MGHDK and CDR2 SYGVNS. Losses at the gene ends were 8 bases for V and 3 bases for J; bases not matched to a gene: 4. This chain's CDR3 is CASSGLAFYNEQFF. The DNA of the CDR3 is TGTGCCAGCTCGGGACTAGCGTTCTACAATGAGCAGTTCTTC.

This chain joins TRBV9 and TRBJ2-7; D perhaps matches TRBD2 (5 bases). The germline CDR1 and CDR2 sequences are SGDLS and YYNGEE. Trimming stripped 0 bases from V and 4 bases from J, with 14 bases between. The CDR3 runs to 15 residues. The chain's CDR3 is CASSVGEGWGYEQYF. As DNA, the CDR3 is TGTGCCAGCAGCGTAGGAGAGGGTTGGGGATACGAGCAGTACTTC.

CDR3 amino acids: CASSFWGQGNQPQHF. The DNA of the CDR3 is TGTGCCAGCAGCTTTTGGGGACAGGGTAATCAGCCCCAGCATTTT. The V and J genes are TRBV7-2 and TRBJ1-5; 9 bases map to TRBD1. This CDR3 has 15 residues. Germline CDR1 is SGHTA and CDR2 is FQGNSA. With V trimmed by 3 bases and J by 4 bases, 4 bases remained unmatched.

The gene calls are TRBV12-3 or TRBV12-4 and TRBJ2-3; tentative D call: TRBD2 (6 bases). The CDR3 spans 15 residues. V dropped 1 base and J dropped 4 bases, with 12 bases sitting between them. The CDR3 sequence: CASSLGRLGSDTQYF. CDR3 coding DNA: TGTGCCAGCAGTTTAGGGCGACTAGGTTCAGATACGCAGTATTTT.

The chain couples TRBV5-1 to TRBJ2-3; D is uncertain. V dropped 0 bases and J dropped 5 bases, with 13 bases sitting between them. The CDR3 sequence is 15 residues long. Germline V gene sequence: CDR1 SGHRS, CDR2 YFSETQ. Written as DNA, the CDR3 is TGCGCCAGCAGCTTGGTTACCACAAGCCTAGATACGCAGTATTTT. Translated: CASSLVTTSLDTQYF.

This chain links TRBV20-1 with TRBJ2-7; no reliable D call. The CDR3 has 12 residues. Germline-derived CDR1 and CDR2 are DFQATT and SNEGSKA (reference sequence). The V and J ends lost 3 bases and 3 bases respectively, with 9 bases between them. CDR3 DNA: TGCAGTGCTAGCTTAGGGATCTACGAGCAGTACTTC. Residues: CSASLGIYEQYF.

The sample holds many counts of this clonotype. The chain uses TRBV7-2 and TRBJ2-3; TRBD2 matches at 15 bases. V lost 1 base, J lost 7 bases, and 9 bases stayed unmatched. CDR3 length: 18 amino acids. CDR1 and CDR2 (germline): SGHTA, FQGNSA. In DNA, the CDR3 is TGTGCCAGCAGCTTAGAAGGGACTAGCGGGAGGAACATTAATACGCAGTATTTT. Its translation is CASSLEGTSGRNINTQYF.

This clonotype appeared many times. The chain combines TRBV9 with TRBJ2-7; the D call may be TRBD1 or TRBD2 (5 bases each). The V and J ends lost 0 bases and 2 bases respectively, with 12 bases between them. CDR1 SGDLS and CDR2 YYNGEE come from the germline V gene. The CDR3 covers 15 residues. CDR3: CASSVDPGRTYEQYF. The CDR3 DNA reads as TGTGCCAGCAGCGTAGATCCGGGGCGGACCTACGAGCAGTACTTC.

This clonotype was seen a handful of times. Here the CDR3 DNA reads TGTGCCACCAGTTTTGACGAAAAACTGTTTTTT. Translating gives CATSFDEKLFF. This rearrangement joins TRBV24-1 to TRBJ1-4; D remains ambiguous. This CDR3 region has 11 residues. The V gene lost 6 bases and the J gene lost 8 bases, with 6 bases spanning the gap. Germline CDR1 is KGHDR and CDR2 is SFDVKD.

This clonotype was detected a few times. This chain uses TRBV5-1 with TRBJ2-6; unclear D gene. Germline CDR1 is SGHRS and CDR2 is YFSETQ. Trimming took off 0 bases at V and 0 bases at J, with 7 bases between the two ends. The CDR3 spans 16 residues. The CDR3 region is CASSLAPPSGANVLTF. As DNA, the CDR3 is TGCGCCAGCAGCTTGGCCCCCCCCTCTGGGGCCAACGTCCTGACTTTC.

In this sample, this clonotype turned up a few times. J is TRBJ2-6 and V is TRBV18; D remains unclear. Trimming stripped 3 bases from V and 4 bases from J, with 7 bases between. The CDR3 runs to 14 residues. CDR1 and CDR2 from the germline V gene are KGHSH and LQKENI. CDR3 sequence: CASSPGFGANVLTF. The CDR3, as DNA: TGTGCCAGCTCACCCGGATTCGGGGCCAACGTCCTGACTTTC.

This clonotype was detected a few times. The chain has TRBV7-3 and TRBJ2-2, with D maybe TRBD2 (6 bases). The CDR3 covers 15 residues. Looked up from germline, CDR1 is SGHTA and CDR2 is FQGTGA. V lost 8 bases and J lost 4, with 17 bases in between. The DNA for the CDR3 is TGTGCCAGCGCACGAGGGACGCGGGGCACCGGGGAGCTGTTTTTT. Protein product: CASARGTRGTGELFF.

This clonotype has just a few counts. In nucleotides, the CDR3 is TGTGCCAGCAGCTTAGGCCGACTAGCGGCCGAGCAGTACTTC. As protein: CASSLGRLAAEQYF. The rearrangement joins TRBV13 to TRBJ2-7; 9 bases line up with TRBD2. The ends lost 0 bases at V and 6 bases at J; junction bases unmatched: 3. There are 14 residues in the CDR3. From germline, CDR1 is PRHDT and CDR2 FYEKMQ (reference sequence).

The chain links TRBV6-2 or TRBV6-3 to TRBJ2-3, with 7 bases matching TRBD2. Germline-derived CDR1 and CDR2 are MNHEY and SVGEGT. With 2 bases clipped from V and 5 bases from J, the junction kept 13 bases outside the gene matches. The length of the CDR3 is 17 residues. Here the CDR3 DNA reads TGTGCCAGCAGTTACCCCTTTCCGGGGGGTCGTGAAGATACGCAGTATTTT. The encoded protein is CASSYPFPGGREDTQYF.

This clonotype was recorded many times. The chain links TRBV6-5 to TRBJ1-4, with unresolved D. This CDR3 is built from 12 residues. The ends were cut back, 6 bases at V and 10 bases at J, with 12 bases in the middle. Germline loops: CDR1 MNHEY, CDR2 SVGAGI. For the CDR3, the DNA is TGTGCCAGCAGGCCTAATTGGGGAAAACTGTTTTTT. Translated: CASRPNWGKLFF.

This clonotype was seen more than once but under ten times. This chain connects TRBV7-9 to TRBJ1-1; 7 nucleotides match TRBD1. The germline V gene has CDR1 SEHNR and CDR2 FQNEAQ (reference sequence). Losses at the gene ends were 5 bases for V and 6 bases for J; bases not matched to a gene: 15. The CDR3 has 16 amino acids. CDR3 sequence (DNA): TGTGCCAGCAGCAAGAGGGGGCGGAGCGGTGGCCCTGAAGCTTTCTTT. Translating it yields CASSKRGRSGGPEAFF.

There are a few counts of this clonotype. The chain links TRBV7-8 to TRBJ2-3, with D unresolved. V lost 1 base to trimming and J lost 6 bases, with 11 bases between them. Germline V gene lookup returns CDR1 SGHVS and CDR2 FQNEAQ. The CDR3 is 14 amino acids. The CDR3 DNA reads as TGTGCCAGCAGCTTAGAACGGCTGCCCGATACGCAGTATTTT. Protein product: CASSLERLPDTQYF.

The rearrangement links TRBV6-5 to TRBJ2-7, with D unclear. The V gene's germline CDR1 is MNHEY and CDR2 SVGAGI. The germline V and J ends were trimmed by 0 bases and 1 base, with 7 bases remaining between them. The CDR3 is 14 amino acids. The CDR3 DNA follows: TGTGCCAGCAGTTACTCGCGGTGGTCCTACGAGCAGTACTTC. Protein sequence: CASSYSRWSYEQYF.

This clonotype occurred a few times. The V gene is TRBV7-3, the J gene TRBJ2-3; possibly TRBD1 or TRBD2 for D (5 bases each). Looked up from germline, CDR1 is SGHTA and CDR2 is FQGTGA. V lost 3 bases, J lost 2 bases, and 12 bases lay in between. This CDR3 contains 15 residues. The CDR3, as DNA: TGTGCCAGCAGCTTGTTCGGGACCACCACAGATACGCAGTATTTT. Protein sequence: CASSLFGTTTDTQYF.

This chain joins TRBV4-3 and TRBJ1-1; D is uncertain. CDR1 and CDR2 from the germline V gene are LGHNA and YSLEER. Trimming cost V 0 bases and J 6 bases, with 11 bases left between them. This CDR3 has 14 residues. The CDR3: CASSQDHGRSEAFF. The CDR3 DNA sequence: TGCGCCAGCAGCCAAGATCATGGGCGCTCTGAAGCTTTCTTT.

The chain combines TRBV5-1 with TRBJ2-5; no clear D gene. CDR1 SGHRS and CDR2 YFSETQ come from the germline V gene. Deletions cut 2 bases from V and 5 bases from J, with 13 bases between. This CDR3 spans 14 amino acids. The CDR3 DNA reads TGCGCCAGCAGCTTAGGCGACGCCCAGGAGACCCAGTACTTC. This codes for CASSLGDAQETQYF.

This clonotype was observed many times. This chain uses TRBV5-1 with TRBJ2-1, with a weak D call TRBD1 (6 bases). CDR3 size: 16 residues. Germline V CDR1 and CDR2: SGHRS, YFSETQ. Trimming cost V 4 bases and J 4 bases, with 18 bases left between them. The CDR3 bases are TGCGCCAGCAGCCAGGATCCGGGACATGGGTACAATGAGCAGTTCTTC. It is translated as CASSQDPGHGYNEQFF.